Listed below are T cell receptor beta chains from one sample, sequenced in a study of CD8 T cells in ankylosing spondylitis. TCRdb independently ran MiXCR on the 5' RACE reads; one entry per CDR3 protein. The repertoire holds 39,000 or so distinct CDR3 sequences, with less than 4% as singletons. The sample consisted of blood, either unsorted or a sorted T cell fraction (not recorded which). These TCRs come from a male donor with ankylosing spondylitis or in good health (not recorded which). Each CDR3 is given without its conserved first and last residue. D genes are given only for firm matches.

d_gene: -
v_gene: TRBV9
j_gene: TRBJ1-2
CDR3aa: ASSVGQSNYGYT

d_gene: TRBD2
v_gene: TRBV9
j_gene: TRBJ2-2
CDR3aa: ASSASGTSGRSGELF

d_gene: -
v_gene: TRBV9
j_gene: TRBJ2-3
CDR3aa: ASSSRPSTDTQY

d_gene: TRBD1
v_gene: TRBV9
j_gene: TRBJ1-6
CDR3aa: ASSVSGQGNSPLH

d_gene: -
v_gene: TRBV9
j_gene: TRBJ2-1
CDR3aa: ASSTRDEQF

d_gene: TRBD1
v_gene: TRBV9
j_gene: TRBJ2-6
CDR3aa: ASSVQTGTASSGANVLT

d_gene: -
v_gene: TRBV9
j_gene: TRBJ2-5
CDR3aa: ASSPRPGQPETQY

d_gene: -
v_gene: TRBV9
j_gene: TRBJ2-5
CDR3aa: ASSPGGQETQY

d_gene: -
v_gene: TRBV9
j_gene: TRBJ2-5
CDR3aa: ASSGAQGGETQY

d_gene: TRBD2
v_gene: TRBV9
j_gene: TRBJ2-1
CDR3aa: ASSVAGLAGGSSYNEQF

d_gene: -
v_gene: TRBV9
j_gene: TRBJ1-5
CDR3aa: ASSPTGAPNQPQH

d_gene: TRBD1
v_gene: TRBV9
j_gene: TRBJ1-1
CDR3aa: ASSALQGGKAEAF

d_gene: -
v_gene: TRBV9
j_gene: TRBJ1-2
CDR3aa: ASSAVLGTNYGYT

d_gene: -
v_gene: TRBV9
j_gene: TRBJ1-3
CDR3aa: ASSATGSSGSTIY

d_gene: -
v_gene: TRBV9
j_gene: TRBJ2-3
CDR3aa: ASSDTGTDTQY

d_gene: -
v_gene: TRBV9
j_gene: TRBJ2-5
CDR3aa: ASSVGPAWETQY

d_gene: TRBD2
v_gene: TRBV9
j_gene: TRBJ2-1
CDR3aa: ASSPLADSYNEQF